This entry lists 20 T cell receptor beta chains sequenced from one sample in a study of shared clonotypes between healthy human individuals. Method: immunoSEQ multiplex PCR; TCRdb's copy keeps in-frame clones and lacks some. Of roughly 760,000 clones in the sample, around 74% were seen once. The sample consisted of memory CD4+ T cells sorted from blood. The subset here: CD45RA-negative fraction. These receptor sequences come from a young woman in good health.

This clone showed up just a few times. This sequence may be a read error, since a much larger clone differs from it by one base. The same CDR3 is also encoded by other DNA sequences in this sample. V usage is TRBV6-5 and J usage is TRBJ2-7, with 10 nucleotides matching TRBD1. Per the germline V gene, CDR1 is MNHEY and CDR2 is SVGAGI. With 5 bases clipped from V and 2 bases from J, the junction kept 3 bases outside the gene matches. The CDR3 runs to 14 residues. CDR3 residues: CASSRGQGAYEQYF. The CDR3 DNA sequence: TGTGCCAGCAGTCGCGGACAGGGGGCCTACGAGCAGTACTTC.

The chain is built from TRBV5-1 and TRBJ2-1, with D perhaps given as TRBD1 or TRBD2 (5 bases each). The CDR3 is 14 residues long. Per germline, CDR1 SGHRS and CDR2 YFSETQ. Trimming left V 4 bases short and J 5 bases short, with 13 bases between. The CDR3, as DNA: TGCGCCAGCAGCCCTGGGACGGCGGACAATGAGCAGTTCTTC. Amino acids: CASSPGTADNEQFF.

V gene TRBV9 combines with J gene TRBJ2-1; D gene ambiguous. This CDR3 is built from 14 residues. Trimming took off 4 bases at V and 5 bases at J, with 13 bases between the two ends. Germline V gene data show CDR1 as SGDLS and CDR2 as YYNGEE. CDR3 nucleotide sequence: TGTGCCAGCAGCCGAGCCAGGCAGCACAATGAGCAGTTCTTC. Protein: CASSRARQHNEQFF.

This chain joins TRBV11-3 and TRBJ2-1, with a weak D call TRBD1 (5 bases). Germline V gives CDR1 SGHNT, CDR2 YENEEA. Trimming left V 4 bases short and J 9 bases short, with 10 bases between. The CDR3 is made up of 12 amino acids. CDR3 in DNA: TGTGCCAGCAGCTCGCAGGGTATTGAGCAGTTCTTC. Translated, it gives CASSSQGIEQFF.

CDR3 DNA sequence: TGTGCCAGCAGAACGGGGGGGAGACTAACCGAGCAGTACTTC. Translating gives CASRTGGRLTEQYF. V usage is TRBV28 and J usage is TRBJ2-7; 8 positions agree with TRBD2. V was clipped by 6 bases and J by 6 bases; unmatched bases: 10. The CDR3 is 14 amino acids. Germline CDR1 MDHEN, CDR2 SYDVKM.

V gene TRBV7-9 combines with J gene TRBJ2-3, with 9 bases fitting TRBD2. Germline V gene data show CDR1 as SEHNR and CDR2 as FQNEAQ (reference sequence). V shed 4 bases and J 1 base; nucleotides not matched to a gene: 0. This CDR3 has 14 residues. CDR3 nucleotide sequence: TGTGCCAGCAGCTGGACTAGCGGCACAGATACGCAGTATTTT. Encoded protein: CASSWTSGTDTQYF.

This chain connects TRBV18 to TRBJ1-1; D remains ambiguous. CDR3 size: 15 residues. CDR1 is KGHSH and CDR2 is LQKENI in the germline V gene. Trimming cost V 0 bases and J 0 bases, with 8 bases left between them. The chain's CDR3 is CASSPPYSMNTEAFF. The DNA of the CDR3 is TGTGCCAGCTCACCACCGTACAGCATGAACACTGAAGCTTTCTTT.

This clone was observed a single time. The J gene is TRBJ1-1, the V gene TRBV7-9; no firm D call. Germline values: CDR1 SEHNR, CDR2 FQNEAQ (reference sequence). The CDR3 contains 14 residues. Trimming pared 1 base from V and 6 bases from J, leaving 12 bases between. The chain's CDR3 is CASSLEASRAEAFF. CDR3 nucleotide sequence: TGTGCCAGCAGCTTAGAGGCCAGTAGGGCTGAAGCTTTCTTT.

Note on this clone: The sample holds other DNA sequences that translate to the same CDR3. This rearrangement joins TRBV5-1 to TRBJ2-6; D remains unclear. Per the germline V gene, CDR1 is SGHRS and CDR2 is YFSETQ. The CDR3 length is 15 residues. Trimming took off 2 bases at V and 0 bases at J, with 6 bases between the two ends. The CDR3 here is CASSLGASGANVLTF. The CDR3 DNA is TGCGCCAGCAGCTTAGGCGCCTCTGGGGCCAACGTCCTGACTTTC.

The J gene is TRBJ2-6, the V gene TRBV18; D uncertain. CDR3 size: 17 residues. Germline-derived CDR1 and CDR2 are KGHSH and LQKENI. V was shortened by 3 bases and J by 0 bases, with 12 bases between the two germline ends. The CDR3, as DNA: TGTGCCAGCTCACCGACCCGTACGAGCTCTGGGGCCAACGTCCTGACTTTC. Translated, it gives CASSPTRTSSGANVLTF. The full variable domain, rest sourced from reference TRBV18 and TRBJ2-6, is NAGVMQNPRHLVRRRGQEARLRCSPMKGHSHVYWYRQLPEEGLKFMVYLQKENIIDESGMPKERFSAEFPKEGPSILRIQQVVRGDSAAYFCASSPTRTSSGANVLTFGAGSRLTVL.

The chain couples TRBV11-2 to TRBJ1-1, with a weak D call TRBD1 (5 bases). Per the germline V gene, CDR1 is SGHAT and CDR2 is FQNNGV. This CDR3 has 14 residues. V was clipped by 5 bases and J by 7 bases, with 17 bases between them. The CDR3 loop reads CASSRGGLVGEAFF. The CDR3 DNA sequence: TGTGCCAGCAGCCGGGGGGGTCTTGTCGGTGAAGCTTTCTTT.

This clone was seen a handful of times. This sequence joins TRBV30 and TRBJ1-2; D not resolved. V lost 4 bases and J 0 bases, leaving 6 bases between the germline ends. CDR3 size: 12 residues. Per the germline V gene, CDR1 is GTSNPN and CDR2 is SVGIG (reference sequence). As DNA, the CDR3 is TGTGCCTGGACAGCAACTAACTATGGCTACACCTTC. It yields the protein CAWTATNYGYTF.

The V and J genes are TRBV6-1 and TRBJ1-1; D is unclear. The length of the CDR3 is 16 residues. Trimming left V 3 bases short and J 0 bases short, with 14 bases between. Germline V gives CDR1 MNHNS, CDR2 SASEGT. The CDR3 DNA sequence: TGTGCCAGCAGTGATTTAGGGCGCAACATGAACACTGAAGCTTTCTTT. It specifies CASSDLGRNMNTEAFF.

The chain employs TRBV7-3 and TRBJ2-6, with 9 bases matching TRBD1. V dropped 6 bases and J dropped 4; count of bases not matched to a gene: 10. CDR1 is SGHTA and CDR2 is FQGTGA in the germline V gene. The CDR3 covers 17 residues. CDR3 residues: CASRAGTGTGGANVLTF. CDR3 DNA sequence: TGTGCCAGCAGGGCCGGGACAGGGACGGGAGGGGCCAACGTCCTGACTTTC. The entire variable domain, with the rest obtained from reference TRBV7-3 and TRBJ2-6, is as follows: GAGVSQTPSNKVTEKGKYVELRCDPISGHTALYWYRQSLGQGPEFLIYFQGTGAADDSGLPNDRFFAVRPEGSVSTLKIQRTERGDSAVYLCASRAGTGTGGANVLTFGAGSRLTVL.

The V gene is TRBV14, the J gene TRBJ2-7; 12 bases map to TRBD2. J gave up 0 bases and V 5 bases, and 2 bases lay outside the gene matches. There are 15 residues in the CDR3. Germline V lookup: CDR1 SGHDN, CDR2 FVKESK. The CDR3 loop is CASSWGLAGSYEQYF. CDR3 sequence (DNA): TGTGCCAGCAGCTGGGGACTAGCGGGCTCCTACGAGCAGTACTTC.

The genes are TRBV30 and TRBJ1-1; TRBD1 might be the D (6 bases). V was shortened by 3 bases and J by 3 bases, with 8 bases between the two germline ends. The CDR3 has 12 residues. Germline values: CDR1 GTSNPN, CDR2 SVGIG (reference sequence). CDR3: CAWRAGDTEAFF. The CDR3 DNA sequence: TGTGCCTGGAGGGCAGGGGACACTGAAGCTTTCTTT.

Concerning this clone itself: Other DNA sequences in the sample encode the same CDR3. The chain has TRBV5-1 and TRBJ2-7, with 8 bases matching TRBD1. CDR3 length equals 13 residues. J was trimmed by 6 bases and V by 4 bases; bases with no gene match: 6. Germline CDR1 SGHRS, CDR2 YFSETQ. The CDR3 sequence: CASSLQGASEQYF. The CDR3, as DNA: TGCGCCAGCAGCCTGCAGGGGGCATCCGAGCAGTACTTC. Filled out from reference TRBV5-1 and TRBJ2-7, the complete variable domain reads KAGVTQTPRYLIKTRGQQVTLSCSPISGHRSVSWYQQTPGQGLQFLFEYFSETQRNKGNFPGRFSGRQFSNSRSEMNVSTLELGDSALYLCASSLQGASEQYFGPGTRLTVT.

This clone was seen only once. This chain uses TRBV18 with TRBJ2-5; 14 bases line up with TRBD2. Germline-derived CDR1 and CDR2 are KGHSH and LQKENI. This CDR3 is 17 amino acids long. V was clipped by 0 bases and J by 5 bases; unmatched bases: 5. CDR3 protein: CASSPPGLAGADETQYF. The CDR3 DNA is TGTGCCAGCTCACCACCGGGACTAGCGGGAGCAGACGAGACCCAGTACTTC.

This clone was picked up many times. The CDR3 protein is CASSKEAEETQYF. DNA for the CDR3: TGTGCCAGCAGCAAAGAGGCTGAAGAGACCCAGTACTTC. V and J are TRBV21-1 and TRBJ2-5. TRBV21-1 is a pseudogene segment. This CDR3 comprises 13 residues.

The chain is built from TRBV5-1 and TRBJ1-1, with a weak D call TRBD1 (5 bases). V gave up 4 bases and J gave up 0 bases, with 16 bases separating them. The CDR3 has 16 residues. Germline V lookup: CDR1 SGHRS, CDR2 YFSETQ. The CDR3 sequence is CASSRLPQEMNTEAFF. Here the CDR3 DNA reads TGCGCCAGCAGCCGACTGCCACAGGAAATGAACACTGAAGCTTTCTTT.